Below are 21 T cell receptor beta chains sequenced from a single sample in a study of OX40 agonist ivuxolimab in advanced cancers. Clones were read by immunoSEQ multiplex PCR, and TCRdb kept only the in-frame ones, dropping some. The sample lists 69,000 or so clones, 80% to 90% occurring once. Sequences were derived from CD4+ or CD8+ T cells sorted from blood, sampled in a trial of the OX40 agonist ivuxolimab. The origin of the receptors is an adult with an advanced solid tumor such as melanoma, head and neck, liver or kidney cancer.

The V and J genes are TRBV29-1 and TRBJ2-6, with TRBD2 as a possible D gene (5 bases). The germline V gene encodes CDR1 SQVTM and CDR2 ANQGSEA. V lost 5 bases and J lost 0, with 17 bases in between. The CDR3 totals 17 residues. CDR3 protein: CSVNGGGDVSGANVLTF. In DNA, the CDR3 is TGCAGCGTTAATGGAGGCGGAGATGTCTCTGGGGCCAACGTCCTGACTTTC.

The genes are TRBV4-3 and TRBJ1-1; D ambiguous. CDR1 LGHNA and CDR2 YSLEER come from the germline V gene. There are 13 residues in the CDR3. The ends were cut back, 6 bases at V and 8 bases at J, with 16 bases in the middle. This CDR3 is CASRPDTGPEAFF. The CDR3, as DNA: TGCGCCAGCAGACCCGACACTGGCCCCGAAGCTTTCTTT.

The chain has TRBV6-5 and TRBJ2-7; tentatively, D is TRBD2 (5 bases). This CDR3 has 13 residues. Germline V gene data show CDR1 as MNHEY and CDR2 as SVGAGI. Between the trimmed V and J ends, which lost 0 bases and 7 bases, there was a span of 10 bases. Here the CDR3 DNA reads TGTGCCAGCAGTTACTCGATGGGGAGTGAGCAGTACTTC. It yields the protein CASSYSMGSEQYF.

This clone has just one count. The CDR3, as DNA: TGTGCCAGTAGTCCCGGGACCCCCGGCCCCTACGAGCAGTACTTC. Amino acids: CASSPGTPGPYEQYF. This chain joins TRBV19 and TRBJ2-7; either TRBD1 or TRBD2 may fit D (5 bases each). The CDR3 covers 15 residues. Trimming cost V 5 bases and J 2 bases, with 16 bases left between them. The germline V gene encodes CDR1 LNHDA and CDR2 SQIVND (reference sequence).

CDR3 in DNA: TGTGCCAGCAGCCAAGAGAACCAAAGGAGTACCGAACTGTTCTTT. This sequence encodes CASSQENQRSTELFF. The chain joins TRBV4-2 to TRBJ1-1; D call uncertain. The CDR3 consists of 15 residues. Trimming removed 0 bases at V and 14 bases at J, with 22 bases between. CDR1 is LGHNA, CDR2 YNFKEQ, per germline.

This chain joins TRBV27 and TRBJ2-6, with D uncertain. The V gene's germline CDR1 is MNHEY and CDR2 SMNVEV (reference sequence). V was clipped by 2 bases and J by 0 bases, with 5 bases between them. The CDR3 totals 15 residues. CDR3 sequence reads: CASSLTLSGANVLTF. The CDR3 bases are TGTGCCAGCAGTTTAACTCTCTCTGGGGCCAACGTCCTGACTTTC.

The chain recombines TRBV27 with TRBJ1-1; TRBD1 is a possible D gene (5 bases). V lost 6 bases and J 1 base, leaving 12 bases between the germline ends. CDR1 is MNHEY and CDR2 is SMNVEV in the germline V gene (reference sequence). The length of the CDR3 is 14 residues. The CDR3 DNA is TGTGCCAGCAGGACTCTCACAGGGAACACTGAAGCTTTCTTT. It encodes CASRTLTGNTEAFF.

This chain links TRBV28 with TRBJ1-4; no clear D. Trimming pared 4 bases from V and 5 bases from J, leaving 11 bases between. This CDR3 is built from 14 residues. Germline CDR1 and CDR2: MDHEN and SYDVKM. The CDR3 region has the DNA TGTGCCAGCAGTTCCCGGGTCGCCAATGAAAAACTGTTTTTT. Residues: CASSSRVANEKLFF.

The chain recombines TRBV2 with TRBJ1-2, with D unclear. Trimming stripped 3 bases from V and 4 bases from J, with 6 bases between. The CDR3 extends over 12 amino acids. CDR1 and CDR2 from the germline V gene are SNHLY and FYNNEI. The CDR3 region is CASSDSRYGYTF. The CDR3 region has the DNA TGTGCCAGCAGTGACAGCCGCTATGGCTACACCTTC.

The rearrangement links TRBV7-9 to TRBJ2-2; 11 nucleotides align to TRBD1. Germline V gene data show CDR1 as SEHNR and CDR2 as FQNEAQ (reference sequence). The length of the CDR3 is 14 residues. The CDR3 loop reads CAVGQGAVTGELFF. The CDR3 nucleotides are TGTGCGGTTGGACAGGGGGCTGTCACCGGGGAGCTGTTTTTT.

The V call is TRBV30, the J call TRBJ2-7; 8 nucleotides agree with TRBD1. Germline V CDR1 and CDR2: GTSNPN, SVGIG (reference sequence). This CDR3 spans 13 amino acids. J lost 3 bases, V lost 3 bases, and 4 bases had no gene match. The CDR3 bases are TGTGCCTGGAGGCCCGGGACAGGCTACGAGCAGTACTTC. The encoded protein is CAWRPGTGYEQYF.

The V call is TRBV18, the J call TRBJ1-1; the D gene is possibly TRBD1 (6 bases). Trimming shortened V by 5 bases and J by 2 bases, and 9 bases separated the two germline ends. The CDR3 has 13 residues. CDR1 is KGHSH, CDR2 LQKENI, per germline. The CDR3 here is CASSEDSNTEAFF. CDR3 bases: TGTGCCAGCTCAGAGGACAGCAACACTGAAGCTTTCTTT.

V usage is TRBV19 and J usage is TRBJ2-7; D gene ambiguous. This CDR3 has 14 residues. The ends were cut back, 3 bases at V and 1 base at J, with 10 bases in the middle. The germline V gene encodes CDR1 LNHDA and CDR2 SQIVND (reference sequence). The CDR3 bases are TGTGCCAGTAGTATCGTCGGAACTTCCTACGAGCAGTACTTC. Amino acid sequence: CASSIVGTSYEQYF.

The chain is built from TRBV28 and TRBJ2-1; TRBD2 agrees at 8 bases. Germline lookup yields CDR1 MDHEN and CDR2 SYDVKM. The CDR3 is made up of 14 amino acids. V dropped 10 bases and J dropped 9; count of bases not matched to a gene: 14. As DNA, the CDR3 is TGTGCCATCCAAGGGACTAGAATCATCAGTGAGCAGTTCTTC. Translated: CAIQGTRIISEQFF.

The genes are TRBV19 and TRBJ1-3; D not certain. Trimming removed 2 bases from V and 0 bases from J, with 8 bases in between. Germline V CDR1 and CDR2: LNHDA, SQIVND (reference sequence). The CDR3 is 15 residues long. The CDR3 loop is CASSIMVYSGNTIYF. The CDR3 DNA follows: TGTGCCAGTAGTATAATGGTCTACTCTGGAAACACCATATATTTT.

CDR3 in DNA: TGTGCCAGCAGCGTAGGAGCGGGGGGTACAGATACGCAGTATTTT. Translation: CASSVGAGGTDTQYF. The rearrangement links TRBV9 to TRBJ2-3; the match to TRBD2 covers 9 bases. The germline CDR1 and CDR2 sequences are SGDLS and YYNGEE. The CDR3 contains 15 residues. V was clipped by 0 bases and J by 3 bases; unmatched bases: 2.

This clone was seen more than once but under ten times. For the CDR3, the DNA is TGTGCCTGGAGTGTGTCCCTGGGGGACACTGAAGCTTTCTTT. The encoded protein is CAWSVSLGDTEAFF. The chain is built from TRBV30 and TRBJ1-1, with a weak D call TRBD1 (5 bases). Trimming removed 0 bases at V and 3 bases at J, with 11 bases between. CDR1 is GTSNPN, CDR2 SVGIG, per germline (reference sequence). The CDR3 extends over 14 amino acids.

The chain has TRBV7-2 and TRBJ1-4; the match to TRBD1 covers 9 bases. Trimming removed 5 bases from V and 5 bases from J; junction bases left unmatched: 12. The CDR3 totals 17 residues. Germline CDR1 reads SGHTA; CDR2 reads FQGNSA. The CDR3 sequence: CASSTGQGRSGNEKLFF. The CDR3 DNA sequence: TGTGCCAGCAGCACGGGACAGGGAAGGTCGGGGAATGAAAAACTGTTTTTT.

The gene calls are TRBV6-5 and TRBJ2-1; 9 bases are shared with TRBD2. V gave up 3 bases and J gave up 8 bases; unmatched junction bases: 5. Germline V gene lookup returns CDR1 MNHEY and CDR2 SVGAGI. CDR3 size: 14 residues. The CDR3 bases are TGTGCCAGCAGTTATGGTAGCGGGAGTGATGAGCAGTTCTTC. Encoded protein: CASSYGSGSDEQFF.

J is TRBJ2-3 and V is TRBV9; D might be TRBD2 (5 bases). CDR1 SGDLS and CDR2 YYNGEE come from the germline V gene. V lost 0 bases, J lost 0 bases, and 11 bases lay in between. This CDR3 spans 16 amino acids. The CDR3 sequence is CASSVVGAASTDTQYF. CDR3 nucleotides: TGTGCCAGCAGCGTAGTCGGAGCGGCTAGCACAGATACGCAGTATTTT.

This chain joins TRBV15 and TRBJ2-1, with 15 bases that match TRBD2. V shed 2 bases and J 5 bases; nucleotides not matched to a gene: 7. The CDR3 loop spans 18 amino acids. The germline V gene has CDR1 LNHNV and CDR2 YYDKDF (reference sequence). CDR3 residues: CATSRYPWTSGGDNEQFF. As DNA, the CDR3 is TGTGCCACCAGCAGATACCCATGGACTAGCGGGGGGGACAATGAGCAGTTCTTC.